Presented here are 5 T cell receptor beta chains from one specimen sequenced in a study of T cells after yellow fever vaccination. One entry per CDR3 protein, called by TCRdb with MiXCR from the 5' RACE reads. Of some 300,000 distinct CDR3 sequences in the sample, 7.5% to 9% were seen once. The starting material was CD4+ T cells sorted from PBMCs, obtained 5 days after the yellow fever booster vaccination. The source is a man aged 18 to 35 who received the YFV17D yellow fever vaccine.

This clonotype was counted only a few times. In nucleotides, the CDR3 is TGTGCCAGCATATCACCTTCGGAACAGCGCCCTAACTATGGCTACACCTTC. Its protein is CASISPSEQRPNYGYTF. J is TRBJ1-2 and V is TRBV28; D not resolved. The V and J ends lost 7 bases and 0 bases respectively, with 21 bases between them. Germline CDR1 MDHEN, CDR2 SYDVKM. This CDR3 has 17 residues.

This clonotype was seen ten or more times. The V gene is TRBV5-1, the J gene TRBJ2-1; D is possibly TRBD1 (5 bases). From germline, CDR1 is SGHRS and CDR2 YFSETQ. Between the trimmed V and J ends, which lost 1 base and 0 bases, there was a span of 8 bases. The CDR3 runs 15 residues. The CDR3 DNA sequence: TGCGCCAGCAGCTTGCAGGGCGGCTCCTACAATGAGCAGTTCTTC. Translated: CASSLQGGSYNEQFF.

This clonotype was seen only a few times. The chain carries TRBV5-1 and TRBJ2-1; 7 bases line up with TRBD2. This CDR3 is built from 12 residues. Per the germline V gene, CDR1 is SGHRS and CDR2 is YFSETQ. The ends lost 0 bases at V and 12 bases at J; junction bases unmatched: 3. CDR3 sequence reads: CASSLARGVQFF. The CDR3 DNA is TGCGCCAGCAGCTTGGCCCGGGGGGTGCAGTTCTTC.

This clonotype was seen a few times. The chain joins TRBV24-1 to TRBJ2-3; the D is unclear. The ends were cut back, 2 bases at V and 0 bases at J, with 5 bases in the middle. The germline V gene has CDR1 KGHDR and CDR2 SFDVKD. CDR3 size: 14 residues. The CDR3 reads CATSDSTSTDTQYF. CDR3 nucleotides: TGTGCCACCAGTGATTCGACTAGCACAGATACGCAGTATTTT.

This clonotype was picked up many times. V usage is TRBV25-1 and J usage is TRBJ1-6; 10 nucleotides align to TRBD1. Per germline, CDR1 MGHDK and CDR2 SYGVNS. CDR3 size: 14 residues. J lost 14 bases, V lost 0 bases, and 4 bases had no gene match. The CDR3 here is CASSEYRQGASLHF. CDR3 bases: TGTGCCAGCAGTGAATACCGACAGGGGGCATCCCTCCACTTT.